One sample yielded the 5 T cell receptor beta chains listed below, sequenced in a study of Graves' ophthalmopathy and Graves' hyperthyroidism (dated by TCRdb to 2017 to 2018). TCRdb lists the instrument as Illumina HiSeq 2000. For repertoire sequencing, TCR beta CDR3 regions were amplified from RNA transcripts. HTBI primers and the Qiagen OneStep RT-PCR kit were used in a first-round RT-PCR, which was followed by a second-round multiplex PCR, size selection and purification. In TCRdb, the public reads were trimmed at Q25 with fastp and aligned with MiXCR, with productive beta chains retained. Each record represents a unique CDR3 protein, reported with the most common genes and DNA among its rows. This sample holds 740,000 or so distinct CDR3 sequences; about 44% were observed only once. Approximately 43% of the sample is in the top ten clones. The sequenced sample consisted of peripheral blood. All receptors come from an adult man with Graves' ophthalmopathy.

V and J are TRBV25-1 and TRBJ2-6, with a tentative D call TRBD1 (6 bases). In germline, CDR1 is MGHDK, CDR2 SYGVNS. The CDR3 runs to 16 residues. Deletions cut 0 bases from V and 2 bases from J, with 8 bases between. The CDR3 sequence: CASSEYGGAGANVLTF. CDR3 coding DNA: TGTGCCAGCAGTGAATATGGGGGCGCTGGGGCCAACGTCCTGACTTTC.

This clonotype was observed a single time. A read error may explain this, as a much larger clone is one base away. This sequence joins TRBV10-3 and TRBJ2-5; D may be TRBD2 (5 bases). The V gene's germline CDR1 is ENHRY and CDR2 SYGVKD. V gave up 8 bases and J gave up 2 bases, with 9 bases separating them. The CDR3 consists of 12 residues. The DNA for the CDR3 is TGTGCCATCGGTAGCGTACAAGAGACCCAGTACTTC. Translated: CAIGSVQETQYF.

This clonotype was seen a handful of times. The J gene is TRBJ2-7, the V gene TRBV19; the match to TRBD2 covers 11 bases. J gave up 6 bases and V 5 bases, and 9 bases lay outside the gene matches. Germline-derived CDR1 and CDR2 are LNHDA and SQIVND (reference sequence). The CDR3 covers 15 residues. CDR3 bases: TGTGCCAGTAGTGACCGAAGGACTAGCGGGTCCGAGCAGTACTTC. The encoded protein is CASSDRRTSGSEQYF.

A word on this clonotype: This may come from a read error, since a much larger clone is one base off. V is TRBV9 and J is TRBJ1-6; 8 bases fit TRBD1. The length of the CDR3 is 15 residues. Germline CDR1 and CDR2: SGDLS and YYNGEE. The chain's CDR3 is CASIVQGGKNSPLHF. The CDR3 nucleotides read TGTGCCAGCATCGTACAGGGGGGGAAGAATTCACCCCTCCACTTT.

This clonotype was detected ten times or more. The CDR3 spells CATSRAGAYGYTF. The CDR3, as DNA: TGTGCCACCAGCAGAGCTGGGGCGTATGGCTACACCTTC. The genes are TRBV15 and TRBJ1-2, with a tentative D call TRBD1 (5 bases). Germline CDR1 is LNHNV and CDR2 is YYDKDF (reference sequence). Trimming left V 1 base short and J 5 bases short, with 8 bases between. The CDR3 has 13 amino acids. The variable domain in full, with the rest retrieved from reference TRBV15 and TRBJ1-2, is DAMVIQNPRYQVTQFGKPVTLSCSQTLNHNVMYWYQQKSSQAPKLLFHYYDKDFNNEADTPDNFQSRRPNTSFCFLDIRSPGLGDTAMYLCATSRAGAYGYTFGSGTRLTVV.